This T cell receptor (beta chain) appears in the sequencing data of a study of cytomegalovirus exposure and HLA in healthy donors. CDR3 length: 18 residues. V shed 6 bases, J shed 1 base, and the junction held 17 bases outside the gene matches. The germline V gene encodes CDR1 SGHVS and CDR2 FNYEAQ. Sequenced by immunoSEQ multiplex PCR; TCRdb stores in-frame clones only, minus some. Of some 150,000 clones in the sample, roughly 89% were seen once. The sample taken for sequencing was PBMCs. This TCR was recovered from a woman aged 25 to 39 in good health and CMV-seronegative. This rearrangement joins TRBV7-6 to TRBJ1-1, with 7 bases aligning to TRBD1. The CDR3 sequence: CASSSKTGPGTANTEAFF. The CDR3 nucleotides are TGTGCCAGCAGTTCTAAAACCGGCCCCGGGACAGCGAACACTGAAGCTTTCTTT.